This T cell receptor (beta chain) came from a study of Graves' ophthalmopathy and Graves' hyperthyroidism. Using RNA transcripts, the TCR beta CDR3 regions were amplified. Scientists carried out first-round RT-PCR using HTBI primers and then a second-round multiplex PCR. TCRdb analysed the multiplex PCR reads with MiXCR anew, one entry per CDR3 protein. The sample contains almost 750,000 distinct CDR3 sequences, roughly two fifths of which appear only once. Moderate-to-severe activity, CAS ≥3, NOSPECS ≥4 and duration under 3 months were recorded for donors with ophthalmopathy. Trimming removed 11 bases from V and 2 bases from J; junction bases left unmatched: 7. The germline gives CDR1 LGHNA, CDR2 YNFKEQ. This CDR3 spans 14 amino acids.

The TCR sequence derives from an adult man with Graves' ophthalmopathy. The specimen sequenced was peripheral blood. The chain uses TRBV4-2 and TRBJ1-2, with 11 bases aligning to TRBD1. The CDR3 loop is CAWNRDRGNYGYTF. In nucleotides, the CDR3 is TGTGCCTGGAACCGGGACAGGGGGAACTATGGCTACACCTTC.